This T cell receptor (beta chain) was obtained from a study of cytomegalovirus exposure and HLA in healthy donors. General observations from the study: After further analysis at a later stage, roughly 16,000 TCR beta sequences were associated with HLA alleles at 0.05 false discovery rate.

The table lists this clone with a few counts. Its antigen remains unidentified. PCR used 60 Vbeta primers and 13 Jbeta primers. Using immunoSEQ multiplex PCR, the repertoire was profiled, and TCRdb retains in-frame clones only, with some absent. The sample lists some 88,000 clones, about 63% occurring once. CDR3 size: 14 residues. V was pared by 0 bases and J by 7 bases, with 12 bases between. In germline, CDR1 is LGHNA, CDR2 YNFKEQ. V and J are TRBV4-2 and TRBJ1-2; weak D call: TRBD1 (5 bases). What was sequenced was PBMCs. This sequence originates from a woman in her 30s in good health and CMV-seronegative. CDR3 sequence reads: CASSQDPTVFGYTF. For the CDR3, the DNA is TGTGCCAGCAGCCAAGACCCGACAGTATTTGGCTACACCTTC.